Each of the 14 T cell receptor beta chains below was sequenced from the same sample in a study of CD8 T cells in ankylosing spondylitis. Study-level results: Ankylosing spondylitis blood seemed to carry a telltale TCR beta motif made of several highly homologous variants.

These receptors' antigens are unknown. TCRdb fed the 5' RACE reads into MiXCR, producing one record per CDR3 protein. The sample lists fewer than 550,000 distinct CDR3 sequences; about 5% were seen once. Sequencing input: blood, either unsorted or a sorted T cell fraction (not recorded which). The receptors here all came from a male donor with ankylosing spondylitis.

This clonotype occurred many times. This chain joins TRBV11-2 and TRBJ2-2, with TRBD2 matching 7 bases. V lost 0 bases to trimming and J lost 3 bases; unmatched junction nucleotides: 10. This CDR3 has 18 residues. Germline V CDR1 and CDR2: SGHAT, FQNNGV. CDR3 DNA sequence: TGTGCCAGCAGCTTAGAGGGAGGAGCGGGACGATACACCGGGGAGCTGTTTTTT. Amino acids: CASSLEGGAGRYTGELFF.

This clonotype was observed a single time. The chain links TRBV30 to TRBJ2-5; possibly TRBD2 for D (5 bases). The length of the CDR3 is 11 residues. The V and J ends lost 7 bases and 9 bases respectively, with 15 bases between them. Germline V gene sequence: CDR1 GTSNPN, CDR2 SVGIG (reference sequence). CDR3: CASGRFGAQYF. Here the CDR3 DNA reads TGTGCCTCTGGACGGTTCGGGGCCCAGTACTTC.

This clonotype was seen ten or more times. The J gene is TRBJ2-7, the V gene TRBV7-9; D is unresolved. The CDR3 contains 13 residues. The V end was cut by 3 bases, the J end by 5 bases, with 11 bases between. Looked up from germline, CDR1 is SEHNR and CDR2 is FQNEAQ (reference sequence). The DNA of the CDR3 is TGTGCCAGCAGCTTGGGCCAGTACGACGAGCAGTACTTC. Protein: CASSLGQYDEQYF.

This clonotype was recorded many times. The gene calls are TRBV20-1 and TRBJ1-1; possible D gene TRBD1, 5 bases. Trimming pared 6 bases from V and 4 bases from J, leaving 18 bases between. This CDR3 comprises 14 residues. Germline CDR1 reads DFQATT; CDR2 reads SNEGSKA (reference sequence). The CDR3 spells CSAQRGGRRTEAFF. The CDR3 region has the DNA TGCAGTGCCCAGCGGGGCGGTAGGCGCACTGAAGCTTTCTTT.

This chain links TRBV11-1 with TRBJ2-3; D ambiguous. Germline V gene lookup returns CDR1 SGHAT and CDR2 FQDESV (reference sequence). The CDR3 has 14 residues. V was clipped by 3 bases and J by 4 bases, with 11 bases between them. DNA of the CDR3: TGTGCCAGCAGCTTTCAGGTCTCAGCAGATACGCAGTATTTT. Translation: CASSFQVSADTQYF.

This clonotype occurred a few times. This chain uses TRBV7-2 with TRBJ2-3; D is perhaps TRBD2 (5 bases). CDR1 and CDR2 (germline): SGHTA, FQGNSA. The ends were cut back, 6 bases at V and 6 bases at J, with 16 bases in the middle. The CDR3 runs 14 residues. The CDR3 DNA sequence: TGTGCCAGCAGTCATACAAGACGGAGGGATACGCAGTATTTT. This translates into CASSHTRRRDTQYF.

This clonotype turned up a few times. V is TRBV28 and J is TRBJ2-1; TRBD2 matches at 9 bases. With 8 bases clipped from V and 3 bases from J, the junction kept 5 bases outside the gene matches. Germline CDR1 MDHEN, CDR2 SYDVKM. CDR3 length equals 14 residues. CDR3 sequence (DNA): TGTGCCAGCGCAAAGCGGGAGGTCTACAATGAGCAGTTCTTC. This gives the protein CASAKREVYNEQFF.

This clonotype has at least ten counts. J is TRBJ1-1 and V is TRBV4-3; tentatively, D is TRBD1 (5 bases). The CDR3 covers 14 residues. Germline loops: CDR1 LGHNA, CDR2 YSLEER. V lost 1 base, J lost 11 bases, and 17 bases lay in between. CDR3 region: CASSQGQGSLDAFF. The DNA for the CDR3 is TGCGCCAGCAGCCAAGGGCAGGGTAGCTTAGACGCTTTCTTT.

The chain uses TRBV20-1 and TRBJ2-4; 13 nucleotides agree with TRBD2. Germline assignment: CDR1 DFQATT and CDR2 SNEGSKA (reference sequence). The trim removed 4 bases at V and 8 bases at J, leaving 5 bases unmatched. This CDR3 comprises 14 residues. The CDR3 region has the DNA TGCAGTGCTATACTAGCGGGGGGGCCGGACATTCAGTACTTC. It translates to CSAILAGGPDIQYF.

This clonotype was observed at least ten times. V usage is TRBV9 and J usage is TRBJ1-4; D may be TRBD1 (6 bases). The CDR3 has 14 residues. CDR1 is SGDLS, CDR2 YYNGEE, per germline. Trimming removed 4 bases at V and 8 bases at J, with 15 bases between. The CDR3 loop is CASSFTQGGEKLFF. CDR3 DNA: TGTGCCAGCAGCTTCACACAGGGCGGCGAAAAACTGTTTTTT. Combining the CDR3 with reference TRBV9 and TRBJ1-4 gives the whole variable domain DSGVTQTPKHLITATGQRVTLRCSPRSGDLSVYWYQQSLDQGLQFLIQYYNGEERAKGNILERFSAQQFPDLHSELNLSSLELGDSALYFCASSFTQGGEKLFFGSGTQLSVL.

This chain's CDR3 is CATSGTGGSGANVLTF. CDR3 DNA sequence: TGCGCCACCTCCGGGACAGGAGGCTCTGGGGCCAACGTCCTGACTTTC. This chain uses TRBV5-1 with TRBJ2-6; 8 bases map to TRBD1. The germline V gene encodes CDR1 SGHRS and CDR2 YFSETQ. The CDR3 totals 16 residues. V dropped 9 bases and J dropped 0; count of bases not matched to a gene: 8.

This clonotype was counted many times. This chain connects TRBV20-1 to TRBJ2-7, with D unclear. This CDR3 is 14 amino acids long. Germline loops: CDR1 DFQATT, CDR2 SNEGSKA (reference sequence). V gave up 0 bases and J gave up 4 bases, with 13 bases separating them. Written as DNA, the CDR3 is TGCAGTGCTAGAGAGGGGTTAGGTATTTACGAGCAGTACTTC. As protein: CSAREGLGIYEQYF.

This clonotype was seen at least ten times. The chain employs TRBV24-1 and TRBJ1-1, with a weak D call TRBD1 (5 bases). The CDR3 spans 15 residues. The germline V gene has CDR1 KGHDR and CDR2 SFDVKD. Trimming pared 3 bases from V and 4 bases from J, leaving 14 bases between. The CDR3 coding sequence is TGTGCCACCAGTGATACTACTCGGGGCAGCACTGAAGCTTTCTTT. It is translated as CATSDTTRGSTEAFF.

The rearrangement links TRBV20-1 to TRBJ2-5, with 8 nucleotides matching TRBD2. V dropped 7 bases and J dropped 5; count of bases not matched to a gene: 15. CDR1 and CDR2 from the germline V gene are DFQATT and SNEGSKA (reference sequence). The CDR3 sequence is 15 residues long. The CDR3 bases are TGCAGTGGGGGCCCCCAGGCTCCGGGGGGGGAGACCCAGTACTTC. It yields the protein CSGGPQAPGGETQYF.